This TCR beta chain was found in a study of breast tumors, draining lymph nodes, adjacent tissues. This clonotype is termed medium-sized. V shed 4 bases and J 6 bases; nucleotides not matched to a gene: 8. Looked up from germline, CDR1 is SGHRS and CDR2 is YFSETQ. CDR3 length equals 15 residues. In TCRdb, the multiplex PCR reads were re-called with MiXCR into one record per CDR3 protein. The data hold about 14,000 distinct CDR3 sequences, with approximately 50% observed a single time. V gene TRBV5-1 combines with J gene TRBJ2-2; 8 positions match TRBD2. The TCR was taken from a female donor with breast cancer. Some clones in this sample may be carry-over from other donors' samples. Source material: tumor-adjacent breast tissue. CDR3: CASSLGTRVPGELFF. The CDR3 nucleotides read TGCGCCAGCAGCCTGGGGACTAGAGTGCCCGGGGAGCTGTTTTTT.